This T cell receptor beta chain was captured by sequencing in a study of blood T cell repertoires in COVID-19. Produced via immunoSEQ multiplex PCR; TCRdb's table is partial and in-frame only. The repertoire holds roughly 200,000 clones, with roughly 77% as singletons. CDR3 length: 14 amino acids. The V gene's germline CDR1 is SQVTM and CDR2 ANQGSEA. The junction had 7 bases not matched to a gene; V was cut back by 2 bases and J by 4 bases. Sequencing was carried out using PBMCs or T cells enriched from blood (not recorded which). J is TRBJ1-2 and V is TRBV29-1; 7 nucleotides match TRBD1. The TCR originated in a man aged 40-49 years who had recovered from COVID-19. In DNA, the CDR3 is TGCAGCGTTGAACTAGGACAGGCGGCCTATGGCTACACCTTC. This sequence encodes CSVELGQAAYGYTF.